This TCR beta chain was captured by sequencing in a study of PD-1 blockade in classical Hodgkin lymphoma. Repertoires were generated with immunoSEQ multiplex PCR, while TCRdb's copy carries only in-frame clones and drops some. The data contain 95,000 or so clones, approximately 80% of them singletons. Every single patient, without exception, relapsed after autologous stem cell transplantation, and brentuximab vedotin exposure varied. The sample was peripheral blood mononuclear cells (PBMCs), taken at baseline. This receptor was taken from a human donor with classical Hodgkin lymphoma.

The CDR3 region has the DNA TGTGCCAGTACCGGGAGTGCCTACGAGCAGTACTTC. It specifies CASTGSAYEQYF. The V call is TRBV19, the J call TRBJ2-7; D might be TRBD2 (6 bases). Germline V lookup: CDR1 LNHDA, CDR2 SQIVND (reference sequence). There are 12 residues in the CDR3. V was clipped by 7 bases and J by 2 bases, with 9 bases between them.